The 22 T cell receptor beta chains below come from one sample, sequenced in a study of T-cell memory formation after mild COVID-19. TCRdb itself ran the 5' RACE reads through MiXCR, one entry per CDR3 protein. The repertoire holds 400,000 or so distinct CDR3 sequences, 20% seen once, with around 9.2% in the top ten. Sequenced input: PBMCs or a T cell subset sorted from them (not recorded which). The receptors here all came from an adult woman who had mild COVID-19 (a few samples of this study predate the infection). Cell type and time point are not known.

The rearrangement links TRBV3-1 to TRBJ2-3, with D hard to call. V gave up 1 base and J gave up 0 bases, with 8 bases separating them. The CDR3 length is 15 residues. The germline V gene has CDR1 LGHDT and CDR2 YNNKEL (reference sequence). Written as DNA, the CDR3 is TGTGCCAGCAGCCAAGCCAGCACCAGCACAGATACGCAGTATTTT. The encoded protein is CASSQASTSTDTQYF.

This clonotype was counted at least ten times. J is TRBJ2-6 and V is TRBV4-3, with a weak D call TRBD2 (7 bases). Germline V gene data show CDR1 as LGHNA and CDR2 as YSLEER. CDR3 length equals 16 residues. The germline V and J ends were trimmed by 4 bases and 4 bases, with 14 bases remaining between them. The CDR3 region has the DNA TGCGCCAGCAGCCCAGAGGGGGGGGCCGGGGCCAACGTCCTGACTTTC. It codes for CASSPEGGAGANVLTF.

This clonotype showed up just a few times. The CDR3 sequence is CATSRDGSGTYEQYF. The CDR3 DNA follows: TGTGCCACCAGCAGAGATGGCTCGGGTACGTACGAGCAGTACTTC. J is TRBJ2-7 and V is TRBV15; D remains ambiguous. V lost 0 bases and J lost 4, with 13 bases in between. The V gene's germline CDR1 is LNHNV and CDR2 YYDKDF (reference sequence). The CDR3 is 15 amino acids.

This clonotype was seen a few times. The chain employs TRBV12-3 or TRBV12-4 and TRBJ1-2; TRBD1 agrees at 9 bases. The CDR3 contains 14 residues. Unmatched junction bases numbered 9, after V lost 5 bases and J lost 8 bases. Here the CDR3 reads CASSTRQGVEGYTF. CDR3 bases: TGTGCCAGCAGTACGCGACAGGGGGTCGAAGGCTACACCTTC.

This clonotype was picked up a small number of times. The chain carries TRBV7-9 and TRBJ2-7; no firm D call. Germline V gene lookup returns CDR1 SEHNR and CDR2 FQNEAQ (reference sequence). The CDR3 runs to 13 residues. V lost 6 bases, J lost 0 bases, and 9 bases lay in between. CDR3 coding DNA: TGTGCCAGCAGTCCGGTTTCCTCCTACGAGCAGTACTTC. Translated: CASSPVSSYEQYF.

This clonotype was counted between two and nine times. The V call is TRBV12-3 or TRBV12-4, the J call TRBJ1-5; D not certain. The CDR3 extends over 13 amino acids. V gave up 3 bases and J gave up 4 bases, with 7 bases separating them. CDR3 sequence: CASSFNMNQPQHF. The CDR3 DNA reads TGTGCCAGCAGTTTTAATATGAATCAGCCCCAGCATTTT.

This clonotype was observed a few times. The V call is TRBV7-3, the J call TRBJ2-1; 8 bases align to TRBD2. The germline CDR1 and CDR2 sequences are SGHTA and FQGTGA. Trimming at V came to 1 base and at J to 3 bases, leaving 8 bases not matched to a gene. The CDR3 is made up of 17 amino acids. The CDR3 nucleotides are TGTGCCAGCAGCTTAAATGGGGCGGGAGGACACTACAATGAGCAGTTCTTC. This translates into CASSLNGAGGHYNEQFF.

This clonotype has at least ten counts. CDR3: CASSVGGAKNIQYF. The CDR3 DNA sequence: TGTGCCAGCAGCGTAGGCGGGGCCAAAAACATTCAGTACTTC. The chain carries TRBV9 and TRBJ2-4, with D possibly TRBD2 on 5 matching bases. Germline CDR1 reads SGDLS; CDR2 reads YYNGEE. CDR3 length: 14 residues. V was clipped by 0 bases and J by 1 base, with 5 bases between them.

This chain connects TRBV5-1 to TRBJ2-7; D may match TRBD1 or TRBD2 (5 bases each). Germline loops: CDR1 SGHRS, CDR2 YFSETQ. The CDR3 is 14 amino acids. Trimming pared 2 bases from V and 2 bases from J, leaving 11 bases between. CDR3 loop: CASSFTGTTYEQYF. The CDR3, as DNA: TGCGCCAGCAGCTTTACGGGGACCACCTACGAGCAGTACTTC.

The chain links TRBV9 to TRBJ1-5; D remains ambiguous. CDR1 and CDR2 (germline): SGDLS, YYNGEE. The CDR3 covers 15 residues. The V gene lost 0 bases and the J gene lost 7 bases, with 14 bases spanning the gap. DNA of the CDR3: TGTGCCAGCAGCGTAGGAGGAGGAGGCGCGCAGCCCCAGCATTTT. Amino acids: CASSVGGGGAQPQHF.

This sequence joins TRBV11-2 and TRBJ1-2; D uncertain. The V end lost 3 bases, the J end lost 3 bases, and 14 bases lay between the germline ends. Germline assignment: CDR1 SGHAT and CDR2 FQNNGV. The CDR3 has 15 amino acids. The CDR3 region is CASSFGSATDYGYTF. CDR3 nucleotide sequence: TGTGCCAGCAGCTTCGGATCAGCCACCGACTATGGCTACACCTTC.

The chain is built from TRBV6-2 or TRBV6-3 and TRBJ1-2, with TRBD1 identical over 10 bases. Trimming cost V 8 bases and J 6 bases; bases outside gene matches: 15. Germline V gene lookup returns CDR1 MNHEY and CDR2 SVGEGT. The CDR3 covers 16 residues. As DNA, the CDR3 is TGTGCCAGCCGCCCACCGGGGACAGGGGATTTTGATGGCTACACCTTC. Its protein product is CASRPPGTGDFDGYTF.

The gene calls are TRBV7-2 and TRBJ1-1; D unresolved. The length of the CDR3 is 17 residues. Trimming cost V 1 base and J 1 base, with 16 bases left between them. The germline gives CDR1 SGHTA, CDR2 FQGNSA. CDR3 sequence (DNA): TGTGCCAGCAGCTTAGAGGGCCGGGTTGTGTGGAACACTGAAGCTTTCTTT. It encodes CASSLEGRVVWNTEAFF.

The J gene is TRBJ2-3, the V gene TRBV3-1; the D is unclear. V dropped 0 bases and J dropped 4 bases, with 8 bases sitting between them. Germline V gene data show CDR1 as LGHDT and CDR2 as YNNKEL (reference sequence). The length of the CDR3 is 14 residues. The CDR3 DNA is TGTGCCAGCAGCCAAGACAGCCGACCAGATACGCAGTATTTT. Protein sequence: CASSQDSRPDTQYF.

The CDR3 sequence: CASSLGGNEYEQYF. DNA for the CDR3: TGTGCCAGCAGTTTGGGGGGTAATGAGTACGAGCAGTACTTC. The gene calls are TRBV12-3 or TRBV12-4 and TRBJ2-7; tentative D call: TRBD2 (6 bases). Trimming took off 3 bases at V and 4 bases at J, with 13 bases between the two ends. This CDR3 region has 14 residues.

This clonotype was counted a few times. The CDR3, as DNA: TGCGCCAGCAGCTTACCGGACCGCACAGATACGCAGTATTTT. Protein: CASSLPDRTDTQYF. The chain joins TRBV5-1 to TRBJ2-3; D gene uncertain. Germline V lookup: CDR1 SGHRS, CDR2 YFSETQ. This CDR3 comprises 14 residues. Trimming removed 2 bases at V and 1 base at J, with 8 bases between. The full variable domain, completed using reference TRBV5-1 and TRBJ2-3, is KAGVTQTPRYLIKTRGQQVTLSCSPISGHRSVSWYQQTPGQGLQFLFEYFSETQRNKGNFPGRFSGRQFSNSRSEMNVSTLELGDSALYLCASSLPDRTDTQYFGPGTRLTVL.

A remark on this clonotype: At one end, the junction sequence differs from germline, possibly due to a read error. V and J are TRBV4-2 and TRBJ2-2; D remains ambiguous. Germline CDR1 LGHNA, CDR2 YNFKEQ. The CDR3 runs 14 residues. The CDR3 sequence: CASCQAVSGGELFF. In nucleotides, the CDR3 is TGTGCCAGCTGCCAAGCTGTATCCGGAGGGGAGCTGTTTTTT.

At least ten counts were recorded for this clonotype. The chain joins TRBV9 to TRBJ2-1; D is uncertain. Germline CDR1 is SGDLS and CDR2 is YYNGEE. The ends were cut back, 4 bases at V and 8 bases at J, with 13 bases in the middle. The CDR3 has 13 residues. The DNA of the CDR3 is TGTGCCAGCAGCCCTTTCCAGGCCCATGAGCAGTTCTTC. Translated, it gives CASSPFQAHEQFF.

As regards this clonotype: Compared with germline, one end of the junction differs, possibly owing to a read error. The rearrangement joins TRBV5-4 to TRBJ2-5, with unresolved D. The CDR3 is 13 residues long. From germline, CDR1 is SGHNT and CDR2 YYREEE (reference sequence). The CDR3 loop is CASSGLQKETQHF. The CDR3 nucleotides read TGTGCCAGCTCAGGCTTACAGAAAGAGACCCAGCACTTC.

The chain couples TRBV11-2 to TRBJ2-1; the D gene is possibly TRBD1 (5 bases). V gave up 5 bases and J gave up 6 bases, with 17 bases separating them. CDR3 size: 15 residues. Germline V CDR1 and CDR2: SGHAT, FQNNGV. CDR3 residues: CASSPNVVRGNEQFF. In DNA, the CDR3 is TGTGCCAGCAGCCCTAACGTCGTTAGGGGCAATGAGCAGTTCTTC.

There are a few counts of this clonotype. The chain uses TRBV4-3 and TRBJ2-5; no definite D call. With 0 bases removed from V and 1 base from J, the gap between germline ends came to 6 bases. Germline loops: CDR1 LGHNA, CDR2 YSLEER. CDR3 length: 14 residues. Here the CDR3 reads CASSQDRTQETQYF. As DNA, the CDR3 is TGCGCCAGCAGCCAAGATCGGACCCAAGAGACCCAGTACTTC.

The table lists this clonotype with a few counts. This sequence joins TRBV4-1 and TRBJ1-1; 9 bases agree with TRBD1. V lost 2 bases, J lost 0 bases, and 7 bases stayed unmatched. The length of the CDR3 is 17 residues. Germline V gene sequence: CDR1 MGHRA, CDR2 YSYEKL. CDR3 sequence (DNA): TGCGCCAGCAGCCAACTACAGGGGGCAAGGGTGAACACTGAAGCTTTCTTT. Translated: CASSQLQGARVNTEAFF.